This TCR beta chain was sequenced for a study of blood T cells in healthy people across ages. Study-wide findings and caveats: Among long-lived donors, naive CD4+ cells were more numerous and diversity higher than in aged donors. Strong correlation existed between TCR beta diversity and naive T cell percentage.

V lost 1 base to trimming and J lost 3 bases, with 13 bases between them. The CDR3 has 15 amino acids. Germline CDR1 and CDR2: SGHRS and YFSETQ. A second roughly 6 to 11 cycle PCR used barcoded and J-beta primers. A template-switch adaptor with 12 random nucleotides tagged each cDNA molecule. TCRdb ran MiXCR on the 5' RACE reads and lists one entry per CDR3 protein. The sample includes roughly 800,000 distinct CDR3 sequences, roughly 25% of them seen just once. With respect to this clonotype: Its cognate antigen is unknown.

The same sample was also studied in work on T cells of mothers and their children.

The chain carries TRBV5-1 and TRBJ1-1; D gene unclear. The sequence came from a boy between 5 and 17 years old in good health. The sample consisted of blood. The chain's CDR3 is CASSLNTGYDTEAFF. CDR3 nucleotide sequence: TGCGCCAGCAGCTTGAATACTGGCTACGACACTGAAGCTTTCTTT.